Each of the 26 T cell receptor beta chains below was sequenced from the same sample in a study of long-term antiretroviral therapy in people with HIV (dated by TCRdb to the early 2020s). The immunoSEQ hsTCRB v3.0 assay was used at survey level resolution for TRB variable region sequencing. The immuneACCESS repertoire file appears here via TCRdb, limited to in-frame rearrangements. These files lack a portion of the clones; in checked studies, under half of the deficit traces to unresolved V genes, and the cause of the others is not known. The sample records approximately 15,000 clones, around nine tenths of which are singletons. Roughly 12% of the sample comes from the top ten. The material sequenced was unsorted PBMCs, taken 6.9 years after starting antiretroviral therapy. The origin of the receptors is a man aged 45 to 65 with HIV.

This chain connects TRBV7-3 to TRBJ2-1; D remains unclear. The V gene's germline CDR1 is SGHTA and CDR2 FQGTGA. The CDR3 totals 15 residues. V dropped 1 base and J dropped 6 bases, with 13 bases sitting between them. CDR3 protein: CASSLSGTGFNEQFF. The DNA for the CDR3 is TGTGCCAGCAGCTTAAGTGGTACCGGGTTCAATGAGCAGTTCTTC.

CDR3 sequence: CATKTTTSGRSYEQYF. CDR3 sequence (DNA): TGTGCCACCAAAACTACGACTAGCGGGAGATCCTACGAGCAGTACTTC. The chain combines TRBV7-9 with TRBJ2-7; 12 bases agree with TRBD2. Germline CDR1 SEHNR, CDR2 FQNEAQ (reference sequence). CDR3 size: 16 residues. Trimming at V came to 10 bases and at J to 1 base, leaving 11 bases not matched to a gene.

The rearrangement links TRBV6-5 to TRBJ2-5; tentative D call: TRBD2 (6 bases). CDR3 length equals 12 residues. Germline CDR1 is MNHEY and CDR2 is SVGAGI. Deletions cut 6 bases from V and 1 base from J, with 6 bases between. CDR3: CASRGLQETQYF. The CDR3 DNA reads TGTGCCAGCAGGGGACTCCAAGAGACCCAGTACTTC.

The chain uses TRBV9 and TRBJ2-2, with TRBD1 matching over 7 bases. Germline V gene lookup returns CDR1 SGDLS and CDR2 YYNGEE. J was trimmed by 8 bases and V by 4 bases; bases with no gene match: 5. The CDR3 is 13 amino acids. The CDR3 loop reads CASSLQGVGELFF. DNA of the CDR3: TGTGCCAGCAGCTTGCAGGGGGTGGGGGAGCTGTTTTTT.

The J gene is TRBJ2-3, the V gene TRBV5-6; 13 bases are shared with TRBD2. Trimming took 3 bases from V and 2 from J; bases not matched to a gene: 3. From germline, CDR1 is SGHDT and CDR2 YYEEEE. The CDR3 consists of 16 residues. The CDR3 is CASSSGTSGATDTQYF. CDR3 coding DNA: TGTGCCAGCAGCTCCGGGACTAGCGGGGCCACAGATACGCAGTATTTT.

This clone has more than one count but fewer than ten. The rearrangement links TRBV4-1 to TRBJ1-2, with unresolved D. The CDR3 runs 16 residues. Germline V gene sequence: CDR1 MGHRA, CDR2 YSYEKL. The germline V and J ends were trimmed by 1 base and 2 bases, with 14 bases remaining between them. This chain's CDR3 is CASSQVLTLGNYGYTF. CDR3 bases: TGCGCCAGCAGCCAAGTTTTAACGCTGGGCAACTATGGCTACACCTTC.

A note on this clone: The junction differs from germline at one of its ends, possibly a read error. The V gene is TRBV30, the J gene TRBJ2-1; TRBD2 matches 8 bases. Germline CDR1 is GTSNPN and CDR2 is SVGIG (reference sequence). This CDR3 has 12 amino acids. This CDR3 is CAWSEAGAELFF. In DNA form, the CDR3 reads TGTGCCTGGAGTGAAGCGGGGGCTGAGCTGTTCTTC.

The rearrangement uses TRBV7-6 and TRBJ2-3; 9 bases fit TRBD2. V lost 6 bases and J lost 2; bases outside the gene matches: 9. The CDR3 is made up of 16 amino acids. Per germline, CDR1 SGHVS and CDR2 FNYEAQ. CDR3 residues: CASSIGSGSSTDTQYF. Written as DNA, the CDR3 is TGTGCCAGCAGTATTGGTAGCGGGAGTTCCACAGATACGCAGTATTTT. The complete variable domain, with remaining parts taken from reference TRBV7-6 and TRBJ2-3, reads GAGVSQSPRYKVTKRGQDVALRCDPISGHVSLYWYRQALGQGPEFLTYFNYEAQQDKSGLPNDRFSAERPEGSISTLTIQRTEQRDSAMYRCASSIGSGSSTDTQYFGPGTRLTVL.

This sequence joins TRBV10-3 and TRBJ1-1; the D gene is possibly TRBD1 (5 bases). The CDR3 sequence is 13 residues long. CDR1 is ENHRY and CDR2 is SYGVKD in the germline V gene. Trimming pared 2 bases from V and 2 bases from J, leaving 6 bases between. The CDR3 region is CAISEGHNTEAFF. The CDR3 DNA sequence: TGTGCCATCAGTGAGGGACATAACACTGAAGCTTTCTTT.

The V gene is TRBV4-1, the J gene TRBJ2-2; 13 bases are shared with TRBD2. Germline V gene sequence: CDR1 MGHRA, CDR2 YSYEKL. There are 20 residues in the CDR3. The V and J ends lost 1 base and 4 bases, in that order; junction bases with no gene match: 12. The CDR3 DNA is TGCGCCAGCAGCCAAGGTTTAGGACTAGCGGGGGAGATGAGCACCGGGGAGCTGTTTTTT. It specifies CASSQGLGLAGEMSTGELFF.

This chain links TRBV15 with TRBJ2-6, with a weak D call TRBD1 (6 bases). V lost 0 bases and J lost 4, with 10 bases in between. Germline CDR1 LNHNV, CDR2 YYDKDF (reference sequence). CDR3 length: 16 residues. The CDR3 region is CATSRDSGAGANVLTF. In DNA form, the CDR3 reads TGTGCCACCAGCAGAGATTCAGGGGCCGGGGCCAACGTCCTGACTTTC.

V is TRBV9 and J is TRBJ2-5; D perhaps matches TRBD1 (5 bases). Germline V lookup: CDR1 SGDLS, CDR2 YYNGEE. The CDR3 covers 13 residues. Trimming removed 0 bases at V and 4 bases at J, with 7 bases between. CDR3 in DNA: TGTGCCAGCAGCGTAGAACAGGCAGAGACCCAGTACTTC. Translated, it gives CASSVEQAETQYF.

This chain connects TRBV29-1 to TRBJ2-2; maybe TRBD2 (6 bases). The germline V gene has CDR1 SQVTM and CDR2 ANQGSEA. Trimming removed 6 bases from V and 6 bases from J, with 8 bases in between. This CDR3 comprises 11 residues. The CDR3 is CSVSGAGELFF. CDR3 bases: TGCAGCGTGTCGGGGGCCGGGGAGCTGTTTTTT.

CDR3 sequence reads: CASSTLQDSWGNQPQHF. The CDR3 DNA follows: TGTGCCAGCAGTACGTTACAGGATTCCTGGGGCAATCAGCCCCAGCATTTT. J is TRBJ1-5 and V is TRBV28; possible D gene TRBD1, 5 bases. The CDR3 spans 17 residues. V lost 5 bases, J lost 2 bases, and 19 bases lay in between. Germline CDR1 MDHEN, CDR2 SYDVKM.

This rearrangement joins TRBV10-3 to TRBJ2-7; the D is unclear. Germline values: CDR1 ENHRY, CDR2 SYGVKD. Trimming shortened V by 4 bases and J by 3 bases, and 4 bases separated the two germline ends. CDR3 length: 11 amino acids. As DNA, the CDR3 is TGTGCCATCAGTGCCGACTACGAGCAGTACTTC. Translation gives CAISADYEQYF.

This rearrangement joins TRBV7-3 to TRBJ2-7; D is perhaps TRBD1 or TRBD2 (7 bases each). The V end lost 5 bases, the J end lost 4 bases, and 15 bases lay between the germline ends. In germline, CDR1 is SGHTA, CDR2 FQGTGA. The CDR3 consists of 14 residues. In DNA form, the CDR3 reads TGTGCCAGCAGCGTGGGAGGGGGCCTGTACGAGCAGTACTTC. It translates to CASSVGGGLYEQYF.

This clone was recorded a few times. V usage is TRBV27 and J usage is TRBJ2-7; D may be TRBD1 or TRBD2 (5 bases each). Germline CDR1 reads MNHEY; CDR2 reads SMNVEV (reference sequence). V was shortened by 5 bases and J by 0 bases, with 17 bases between the two germline ends. The CDR3 is 16 amino acids. CDR3 region: CASSLKTGHISYEQYF. Written as DNA, the CDR3 is TGTGCCAGCAGTCTAAAGACGGGGCATATCTCCTACGAGCAGTACTTC.

In regard to this clone: Different DNA sequences within this sample yield the same CDR3. The rearrangement uses TRBV29-1 and TRBJ1-1; no definite D call. CDR1 SQVTM and CDR2 ANQGSEA come from the germline V gene. The V end was cut by 1 base, the J end by 5 bases, with 11 bases between. This CDR3 has 13 amino acids. The CDR3 DNA reads as TGCAGCGTTGAAGTAGGGAGAGGGACTGAAGCTTTCTTT. Translating it yields CSVEVGRGTEAFF.

Worth noting for this clone: Other DNA sequences of this sample code for an identical CDR3. The chain recombines TRBV11-3 with TRBJ2-1; D uncertain. Deletions cut 2 bases from V and 4 bases from J, with 6 bases between. Germline values: CDR1 SGHNT, CDR2 YENEEA. The CDR3 has 13 residues. The CDR3 bases are TGTGCCAGCAGCTTACCCGGTTACAATGAGCAGTTCTTC. It is translated as CASSLPGYNEQFF.

The rearrangement links TRBV7-9 to TRBJ1-2; the match to TRBD1 covers 8 bases. Germline lookup yields CDR1 SEHNR and CDR2 FQNEAQ (reference sequence). Trimming at V came to 5 bases and at J to 4 bases, leaving 0 bases not matched to a gene. This CDR3 contains 12 residues. CDR3 protein: CASSGQGYGYTF. As DNA, the CDR3 is TGTGCCAGCAGCGGACAGGGCTATGGCTACACCTTC.

The genes are TRBV9 and TRBJ2-7; 11 positions match TRBD2. The trim removed 3 bases at V and 3 bases at J, leaving 8 bases unmatched. The CDR3 loop spans 16 amino acids. In germline, CDR1 is SGDLS, CDR2 YYNGEE. As DNA, the CDR3 is TGTGCCAGCAGCGGTAGCGGGAGGGCCCCCTTCTACGAGCAGTACTTC. Translation gives CASSGSGRAPFYEQYF. The full variable domain, in which reference TRBV9 and TRBJ2-7 provide the parts outside the CDR3, is DSGVTQTPKHLITATGQRVTLRCSPRSGDLSVYWYQQSLDQGLQFLIQYYNGEERAKGNILERFSAQQFPDLHSELNLSSLELGDSALYFCASSGSGRAPFYEQYFGPGTRLTVT.

This rearrangement joins TRBV6-6 to TRBJ1-1, with 7 bases aligning to TRBD1. CDR1 and CDR2 from the germline V gene are MNHNY and SVGAGI (reference sequence). With 2 bases clipped from V and 7 bases from J, the junction kept 7 bases outside the gene matches. CDR3 size: 14 residues. Here the CDR3 DNA reads TGTGCCAGCAGTTACAATAGGGGGCTCCTTGAAGCTTTCTTT. Protein: CASSYNRGLLEAFF.

The chain is built from TRBV7-8 and TRBJ2-2; D remains unclear. Trimming stripped 2 bases from V and 7 bases from J, with 5 bases between. Germline lookup yields CDR1 SGHVS and CDR2 FQNEAQ. There are 12 residues in the CDR3. CDR3 sequence reads: CASSLTVGELFF. The CDR3 DNA reads TGTGCCAGCAGCTTAACCGTCGGGGAGCTGTTTTTT. Full variable domain (missing parts from reference TRBV7-8 and TRBJ2-2): GAGVSQSPRYKVAKRGQDVALRCDPISGHVSLFWYQQALGQGPEFLTYFQNEAQLDKSGLPSDRFFAERPEGSVSTLKIQRTQQEDSAVYLCASSLTVGELFFGEGSRLTVL.

The chain joins TRBV5-1 to TRBJ2-2; 11 nucleotides line up with TRBD1. The J segment lost 9 bases and the V segment lost 4 bases, leaving 11 bases of the junction unmatched. The CDR3 is 16 residues long. Germline CDR1 reads SGHRS; CDR2 reads YFSETQ. DNA of the CDR3: TGCGCCAGCAGCGAGGGACAGGGGGAAAAAGTTTGGGAGCTGTTTTTT. This gives the protein CASSEGQGEKVWELFF.

The rearrangement joins TRBV5-6 to TRBJ1-1; D gene ambiguous. The CDR3 runs to 12 residues. The germline gives CDR1 SGHDT, CDR2 YYEEEE. The V gene lost 0 bases and the J gene lost 5 bases, with 5 bases spanning the gap. DNA of the CDR3: TGTGCCAGCAGCTTGGGGTCGACTGAAGCTTTCTTT. As protein: CASSLGSTEAFF.

The V and J genes are TRBV30 and TRBJ1-5; D is ambiguous. The germline gives CDR1 GTSNPN, CDR2 SVGIG (reference sequence). This CDR3 contains 15 residues. V was shortened by 2 bases and J by 0 bases, with 11 bases between the two germline ends. Here the CDR3 reads CAWSLAGHSNQPQHF. In DNA form, the CDR3 reads TGTGCCTGGAGTCTGGCAGGCCATAGCAATCAGCCCCAGCATTTT.